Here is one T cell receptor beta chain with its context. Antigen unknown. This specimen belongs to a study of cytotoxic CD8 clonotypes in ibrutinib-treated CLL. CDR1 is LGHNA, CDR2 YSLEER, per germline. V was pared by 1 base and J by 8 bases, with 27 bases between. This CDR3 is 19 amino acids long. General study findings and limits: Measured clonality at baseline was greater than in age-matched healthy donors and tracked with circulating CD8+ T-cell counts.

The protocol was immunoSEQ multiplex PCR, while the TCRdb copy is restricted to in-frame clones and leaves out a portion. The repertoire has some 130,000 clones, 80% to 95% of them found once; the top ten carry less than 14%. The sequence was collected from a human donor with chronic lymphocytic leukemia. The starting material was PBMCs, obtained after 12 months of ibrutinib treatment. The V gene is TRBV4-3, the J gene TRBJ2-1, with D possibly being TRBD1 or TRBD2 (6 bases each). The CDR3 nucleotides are TGCGCCAGCAGCCAAGGCCCTCGGGGGCTAGCGCCAAAGGTGGATGAGCAGTTCTTC. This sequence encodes CASSQGPRGLAPKVDEQFF.